This T cell receptor (beta chain) emerged from a study of blood T cells in healthy people across ages. Aged about 6 to 90, donors were systemically healthy Caucasians from Russia. Samples had at least 6 million PBMCs isolated from them. There are 15 residues in the CDR3. A J-beta primer mix and a sample-barcoded 5' primer were used in a second PCR of about 6 to 12 cycles. TCRdb independently ran MiXCR on the 5' RACE reads; one entry per CDR3 protein. The table lists 1,800,000 or so distinct CDR3 sequences, roughly two fifths of them singletons, with about 21% in the top ten. This clonotype originated in a human donor in good health. The material sequenced was blood. The chain joins TRBV12-3 or TRBV12-4 to TRBJ2-4; possible D gene TRBD1, 6 bases. The end of the DNA fits TRBJ2-5 better, so the J call may be wrong. The CDR3 is CASSLWSRGIETQYF. CDR3 nucleotide sequence: TGTGCCAGCAGTTTATGGAGTAGGGGGATTGAGACCCAGTACTTC.